This T cell receptor beta chain was captured in a study of blood T cell repertoires in COVID-19. As for the study in general: COVID-19 samples from acute and convalescent phases originated in the United States, Italy and Spain.

This CDR3 has 14 residues. CDR1 is SGDLS, CDR2 YYNGEE, per germline. The germline V and J ends were trimmed by 6 bases and 2 bases, with 9 bases remaining between them. Original processing notes: Reference gene primers were amplified, and this amplification served to estimate nucleated cell counts. This table comes from immunoSEQ multiplex PCR, and its TCRdb copy is limited to in-frame clones, with some not included. V, J and clone size derive from that table, while D and trimming were established from the DNA sequence. The table has roughly 290,000 clones, approximately 85% seen once. This study enrolled people aged about 18 to 100 from approximately 25 US geographic areas.

What was sequenced was PBMCs or T cells enriched from blood (not recorded which). The receptor comes from a young woman who had recovered from COVID-19. V usage is TRBV9 and J usage is TRBJ1-6; D unclear. CDR3 amino acids: CASNPSPYNSPLHF. The DNA of the CDR3 is TGTGCCAGCAATCCGAGCCCCTATAATTCACCCCTCCACTTT.